This passage covers 14 T cell receptor beta chains from one sample sequenced in a study of blood T cell repertoires in COVID-19. Profiled with immunoSEQ multiplex PCR; TCRdb holds only in-frame clones, not every one. The table includes some 110,000 clones, 85% detected once. Material for sequencing was peripheral blood. The receptors stem from a man aged 50-60 years with acute or convalescent COVID-19.

CDR3 loop: CATSRSRDTEAFF. The CDR3 coding sequence is TGTGCCACCAGCAGAAGCCGGGACACTGAAGCTTTCTTT. V and J are TRBV15 and TRBJ1-1; D is unresolved. This CDR3 is built from 13 residues. Germline-derived CDR1 and CDR2 are LNHNV and YYDKDF (reference sequence). The germline V and J ends were trimmed by 2 bases and 3 bases, with 7 bases remaining between them.

The gene calls are TRBV7-2 and TRBJ1-1, with D possibly matching TRBD1 (5 bases). Per germline, CDR1 SGHTA and CDR2 FQGNSA. V lost 5 bases, J lost 0 bases, and 10 bases lay in between. The CDR3 totals 14 residues. As DNA, the CDR3 is TGTGCCAGCAGCCCGGGGGGGGTGAACACTGAAGCTTTCTTT. Protein sequence: CASSPGGVNTEAFF.

This chain links TRBV28 with TRBJ2-2; 10 bases are shared with TRBD1. J gave up 6 bases and V 3 bases, and 4 bases lay outside the gene matches. Germline V gene sequence: CDR1 MDHEN, CDR2 SYDVKM. The CDR3 loop spans 15 amino acids. CDR3 coding DNA: TGTGCCAGCAGTTTTTTTGGGACAGGGGCCGGGGAGCTGTTTTTT. Residues: CASSFFGTGAGELFF.

This clone was counted a single time. This chain connects TRBV21-1 to TRBJ2-1; TRBD2 is taken as the D call from the table, unchecked against the DNA. TRBV21-1 is a pseudogene locus. The CDR3 has 15 residues. The CDR3 DNA is TGTGCCAGCAGCAATCTAGCGGGAGATTACAATGAGCAGTTCTTC. Translated: CASSNLAGDYNEQFF.

The CDR3 here is CASSLLAGTYNEQFF. DNA of the CDR3: TGTGCCAGCAGCTTACTAGCGGGGACCTACAATGAGCAGTTCTTC. The V gene is TRBV7-8, the J gene TRBJ2-1, with 9 bases aligning to TRBD2. Germline trimming cut 2 bases from V and 2 bases from J; bases unmatched to any gene: 1. Per the germline V gene, CDR1 is SGHVS and CDR2 is FQNEAQ. The CDR3 has 15 amino acids.

The rearrangement uses TRBV7-9 and TRBJ2-7, with 9 bases identical to TRBD2. After removal of 5 bases from V and 2 bases from J, the junction contained 7 bases not matched to a gene. This CDR3 has 15 residues. Germline assignment: CDR1 SEHNR and CDR2 FQNEAQ (reference sequence). CDR3 nucleotide sequence: TGTGCCAGCAGCCGGACTAGCGATGGAACCTACGAGCAGTACTTC. Residues: CASSRTSDGTYEQYF.

V usage is TRBV19 and J usage is TRBJ2-1, with 7 bases aligning to TRBD2. Trimming took 2 bases from V and 2 from J; bases not matched to a gene: 3. The germline CDR1 and CDR2 sequences are LNHDA and SQIVND (reference sequence). The CDR3 loop spans 15 amino acids. CDR3 in amino acids: CASSISGTTYNEQFF. Here the CDR3 DNA reads TGTGCCAGTAGTATATCCGGGACTACCTACAATGAGCAGTTCTTC.

V is TRBV6-6 and J is TRBJ2-4; a weak D match, TRBD1 (5 bases). Per the germline V gene, CDR1 is MNHNY and CDR2 is SVGAGI (reference sequence). Trimming removed 5 bases at V and 2 bases at J, with 16 bases between. This CDR3 spans 16 amino acids. CDR3 nucleotide sequence: TGTGCCAGCAGTCTAGGGAAGGGGCTTACCAAAAACATTCAGTACTTC. Translated, it gives CASSLGKGLTKNIQYF.

CDR3 in amino acids: CAWDRGSYEQYF. The DNA for the CDR3 is TGTGCCTGGGACAGGGGAAGTTACGAGCAGTACTTC. V gene TRBV30 combines with J gene TRBJ2-7; 8 bases map to TRBD1. The V gene's germline CDR1 is GTSNPN and CDR2 SVGIG (reference sequence). After removal of 5 bases from V and 4 bases from J, the junction contained 4 bases not matched to a gene. The CDR3 has 12 amino acids.

This chain uses TRBV2 with TRBJ1-5; weak D call: TRBD1 (6 bases). The CDR3 extends over 15 amino acids. Trimming removed 6 bases from V and 3 bases from J, with 15 bases in between. CDR1 SNHLY and CDR2 FYNNEI come from the germline V gene. For the CDR3, the DNA is TGTGCCAGCAGACTCCGGGACACACTCAATCAGCCCCAGCATTTT. Encoded protein: CASRLRDTLNQPQHF.

The chain has TRBV6-5 and TRBJ1-4; perhaps TRBD1 as D (6 bases). Trimming cost V 8 bases and J 7 bases, with 11 bases left between them. Looked up from germline, CDR1 is MNHEY and CDR2 is SVGAGI. This CDR3 contains 12 residues. CDR3 amino acids: CASRDIIEKLFF. The CDR3 coding sequence is TGTGCCAGCCGGGACATAATTGAAAAACTGTTTTTT.

V gene TRBV5-8 combines with J gene TRBJ2-3; 8 nucleotides align to TRBD2. Germline V gene sequence: CDR1 SGHTS, CDR2 YDEGEE. After removal of 0 bases from V and 0 bases from J, the junction contained 9 bases not matched to a gene. CDR3 length: 18 residues. CDR3 DNA: TGTGCCAGCAGCTTGGCGAGCGGGAGACGTTTTAGCACAGATACGCAGTATTTT. Amino acids: CASSLASGRRFSTDTQYF.

The chain combines TRBV5-6 with TRBJ1-1; D is unresolved. Trimming stripped 4 bases from V and 5 bases from J, with 12 bases between. The CDR3 runs 13 residues. Germline loops: CDR1 SGHDT, CDR2 YYEEEE. Here the CDR3 DNA reads TGTGCCAGCAGCCCTCCCGCTAGGACTGAAGCTTTCTTT. It specifies CASSPPARTEAFF.

V usage is TRBV11-3 and J usage is TRBJ2-3; no reliable D call. Trimming shortened V by 1 base and J by 1 base, and 9 bases separated the two germline ends. The CDR3 totals 15 residues. Germline V CDR1 and CDR2: SGHNT, YENEEA. CDR3 sequence (DNA): TGTGCCAGCAGCTTAGCACTCAAACGCACAGATACGCAGTATTTT. Translated, it gives CASSLALKRTDTQYF.